The T cell receptor (beta chain) under discussion was sequenced for a study of vaccination and CD4 T cells after COVID-19. Overall study context: Either the Pfizer-BioNTech BNT162b2 or Moderna mRNA-1273 vaccine was given as two doses. With a range of 35 to 161, the median interval from diagnosis to drawing post-COVID samples was about 100 days.

With the Oncomine TCR Beta short-read assay, DNA from cultured CD4+ T cells was sequenced. TCRdb called the PCR reads again in MiXCR, with one record for every CDR3 protein. The data hold 22,000 or so distinct CDR3 sequences, with approximately 40% observed a single time. Regarding treatment: roughly 11-day PBMC culture with coronavirus spike peptide pools or control peptides (ViraFEST assay). Cultures of PBMCs, a few million per well, were set up with 7.5 to 10 IU/ml IL-2 and approximately 9.7 ug/ml peptide pools. Negative selection yielded CD4+ T cells from day-10 cultures. This clonotype was seen a handful of times. Its matching antigen is unknown. The material sequenced was CD4+ T cells from blood, cultured in vitro. The receptor comes from a human donor who had recovered from COVID-19.

CDR3 amino acids: CASDRDTQYF. CDR3 in DNA: TGTGCCAGCGATAGGGATACGCAGTATTTT. The gene calls are TRBV6-1 and TRBJ2-3, with no clear D. V dropped 8 bases and J dropped 6 bases, with 6 bases sitting between them. Germline CDR1 and CDR2: MNHNS and SASEGT. The CDR3 runs to 10 residues.